The 8 T cell receptor beta chains listed next were all sequenced from one sample in a study of lymphopenia after photon versus proton radiotherapy. Clones were sequenced by immunoSEQ multiplex PCR, and TCRdb holds only the in-frame ones, with some missing. The sample yields about 50,000 clones, around 83% seen once. This specimen consisted of peripheral blood, obtained from a patient treated with photon-based radiotherapy. These receptors were collected from a man in his forties or fifties with gastric cancer.

The genes are TRBV7-6 and TRBJ2-7, with D maybe TRBD1 (5 bases). The CDR3 runs 14 residues. The V gene lost 2 bases and the J gene lost 0 bases, with 8 bases spanning the gap. From germline, CDR1 is SGHVS and CDR2 FNYEAQ. CDR3 sequence (DNA): TGTGCCAGCAGCTTATTGGACACCTCCTACGAGCAGTACTTC. It yields the protein CASSLLDTSYEQYF.

This rearrangement joins TRBV7-9 to TRBJ2-1; 10 positions match TRBD2. CDR1 SEHNR and CDR2 FQNEAQ come from the germline V gene (reference sequence). Unmatched junction bases numbered 9, after V lost 3 bases and J lost 4 bases. The CDR3 length is 17 residues. The CDR3 DNA follows: TGTGCCAGCAGCTTGGGGAAGTTTAGCGGGAGGTACAATGAGCAGTTCTTC. Amino acids: CASSLGKFSGRYNEQFF.

The J gene is TRBJ2-7, the V gene TRBV5-6, with 8 bases lining up with TRBD2. This CDR3 contains 14 residues. Germline V lookup: CDR1 SGHDT, CDR2 YYEEEE. V gave up 4 bases and J gave up 2 bases; unmatched junction bases: 5. CDR3 loop: CASSGSGEPYEQYF. The CDR3 coding sequence is TGTGCCAGCAGCGGTAGCGGGGAACCCTACGAGCAGTACTTC.

The V and J genes are TRBV7-8 and TRBJ1-3, with D uncertain. This CDR3 comprises 16 residues. Germline V gene lookup returns CDR1 SGHVS and CDR2 FQNEAQ. V lost 1 base and J lost 1, with 11 bases in between. The CDR3 region has the DNA TGTGCCAGCAGCTTAGGAGGCACTAGGTCTGGAAACACCATATATTTT. This gives the protein CASSLGGTRSGNTIYF.

The chain recombines TRBV19 with TRBJ2-7; D ambiguous. Trimming left V 1 base short and J 1 base short, with 8 bases between. The CDR3 sequence is 14 residues long. Looked up from germline, CDR1 is LNHDA and CDR2 is SQIVND (reference sequence). DNA of the CDR3: TGTGCCAGTAGTATAGGAGGCGTATCCTACGAGCAGTACTTC. It is translated as CASSIGGVSYEQYF. Full variable domain (outside the CDR3, taken from reference TRBV19 and TRBJ2-7): DGGITQSPKYLFRKEGQNVTLSCEQNLNHDAMYWYRQDPGQGLRLIYYSQIVNDFQKGDIAEGYSVSREKKESFPLTVTSAQKNPTAFYLCASSIGGVSYEQYFGPGTRLTVT.

This clone counts as medium-sized (0.01 to 0.1%). V gene TRBV28 combines with J gene TRBJ1-2, with D unclear. This CDR3 region has 14 residues. V was cut by 7 bases and J by 1 base, with 13 bases left in between. The germline gives CDR1 MDHEN, CDR2 SYDVKM. CDR3 nucleotides: TGTGCCAGCACGCCTCTGGGAGATAACTATGGCTACACCTTC. Translation: CASTPLGDNYGYTF.

This clone was seen a few times. The V and J genes are TRBV30 and TRBJ1-2; no definite D call. This CDR3 comprises 12 residues. The germline gives CDR1 GTSNPN, CDR2 SVGIG (reference sequence). Trimming pared 1 base from V and 5 bases from J, leaving 8 bases between. This chain's CDR3 is CAWSEGKYGYTF. The CDR3 nucleotides are TGTGCCTGGAGTGAAGGGAAATATGGCTACACCTTC.

J is TRBJ1-1 and V is TRBV18; D unclear. Germline V gene sequence: CDR1 KGHSH, CDR2 LQKENI. The CDR3 is 12 residues long. V lost 5 bases and J 1 base, leaving 5 bases between the germline ends. DNA for the CDR3: TGTGCCAGCTCAGAACAGAACACTGAAGCTTTCTTT. Translation: CASSEQNTEAFF. The whole variable domain, filled in from reference TRBV18 and TRBJ1-1, reads NAGVMQNPRHLVRRRGQEARLRCSPMKGHSHVYWYRQLPEEGLKFMVYLQKENIIDESGMPKERFSAEFPKEGPSILRIQQVVRGDSAAYFCASSEQNTEAFFGQGTRLTVV.